Following are 24 T cell receptor beta chains from one sample sequenced in a study of blood T cell repertoires in COVID-19. Assay: immunoSEQ multiplex PCR; the TCRdb copy retains only in-frame clones and omits some. The sample yields under 150,000 clones, roughly 80% seen once. The source material was peripheral blood. These receptors all stem from a woman aged 50 to 60 with active or convalescent COVID-19.

The genes are TRBV30 and TRBJ1-1; perhaps TRBD1 as D (6 bases). This CDR3 is built from 13 residues. CDR1 is GTSNPN, CDR2 SVGIG, per germline (reference sequence). Trimming removed 5 bases from V and 0 bases from J, with 10 bases in between. The CDR3 DNA reads as TGTGCCTGGGACAGGAGTTTGAACACTGAAGCTTTCTTT. Protein product: CAWDRSLNTEAFF.

CDR3 sequence (DNA): TGTGCCAGCAGCCAAGATCAGCGGGGGTGGGAGACCCAGTACTTC. It specifies CASSQDQRGWETQYF. The genes are TRBV3-1 (or the pseudogene TRBV3-2) and TRBJ2-5; 8 bases align to TRBD2. The CDR3 runs to 15 residues. V lost 0 bases to trimming and J lost 5 bases; unmatched junction nucleotides: 5. Germline-derived CDR1 and CDR2 are LGHDT and YNNKEL (reference sequence).

The rearrangement uses TRBV7-3 and TRBJ1-1; D remains ambiguous. The CDR3 extends over 13 amino acids. In germline, CDR1 is SGHTA, CDR2 FQGTGA. V was trimmed by 4 bases and J by 7 bases, leaving 13 bases between them. The CDR3 nucleotides read TGTGCCAGCAGCTCTACAACAGCCATTGAAGCTTTCTTT. Translating gives CASSSTTAIEAFF. The variable domain in full, with the rest retrieved from reference TRBV7-3 and TRBJ1-1, is GAGVSQTPSNKVTEKGKYVELRCDPISGHTALYWYRQSLGQGPEFLIYFQGTGAADDSGLPNDRFFAVRPEGSVSTLKIQRTERGDSAVYLCASSSTTAIEAFFGQGTRLTVV.

The V and J genes are TRBV7-9 and TRBJ2-5; TRBD1 agrees at 10 bases. The CDR3 sequence is 16 residues long. The germline CDR1 and CDR2 sequences are SEHNR and FQNEAQ (reference sequence). V was pared by 4 bases and J by 0 bases, with 5 bases of the junction left unmatched. In DNA, the CDR3 is TGTGCCAGCAGCTCGAGACAGGGGGCCAACCAAGAGACCCAGTACTTC. As protein: CASSSRQGANQETQYF.

The CDR3 is CASSDSDSNTEAFF. As DNA, the CDR3 is TGTGCCAGCAGCGATTCCGACTCGAACACTGAAGCTTTCTTT. The rearrangement uses TRBV28 and TRBJ1-1, with D hard to call. The CDR3 is 14 amino acids. Germline CDR1 MDHEN, CDR2 SYDVKM. V was clipped by 6 bases and J by 1 base, with 12 bases between them. The whole variable domain, filled in from reference TRBV28 and TRBJ1-1, reads DVKVTQSSRYLVKRTGEKVFLECVQDMDHENMFWYRQDPGLGLRLIYFSYDVKMKEKGDIPEGYSVSREKKERFSLILESASTNQTSMYLCASSDSDSNTEAFFGQGTRLTVV.

V is TRBV21-1 and J is TRBJ1-2; the table calls TRBD1, which could not be checked here. TRBV21-1 is given as a pseudogene. The CDR3 spans 13 residues. This CDR3 reads CASSHPGERGYTF. CDR3 DNA sequence: TGTGCCAGCAGCCATCCAGGGGAGCGCGGCTACACCTTC.

This clone has just a few counts. J is TRBJ2-5 and V is TRBV19; 13 nucleotides match TRBD2. Germline values: CDR1 LNHDA, CDR2 SQIVND (reference sequence). Trimming removed 10 bases from V and 4 bases from J; junction bases left unmatched: 3. The CDR3 runs to 13 residues. In nucleotides, the CDR3 is TGTGCCACAGGACTAGCGGGAGCAGAGACCCAGTACTTC. This sequence encodes CATGLAGAETQYF. The complete variable domain, with remaining parts taken from reference TRBV19 and TRBJ2-5, reads DGGITQSPKYLFRKEGQNVTLSCEQNLNHDAMYWYRQDPGQGLRLIYYSQIVNDFQKGDIAEGYSVSREKKESFPLTVTSAQKNPTAFYLCATGLAGAETQYFGPGTRLLVL.

The chain combines TRBV29-1 with TRBJ1-1, with D tentatively TRBD1 (6 bases). The germline gives CDR1 SQVTM, CDR2 ANQGSEA. CDR3 size: 13 residues. Trimming shortened V by 2 bases and J by 4 bases, and 11 bases separated the two germline ends. CDR3 loop: CSVEIQGVTEAFF. The CDR3 bases are TGCAGCGTTGAAATACAGGGAGTCACTGAAGCTTTCTTT.

Remarks on this clone: This same CDR3 is encoded by further DNA sequences in the sample. The chain recombines TRBV5-6 with TRBJ1-6, with a weak D call TRBD1 (5 bases). The CDR3 is 14 amino acids. Germline V lookup: CDR1 SGHDT, CDR2 YYEEEE. Trimming took 4 bases from V and 7 from J, leaving 12 bases between them. CDR3 DNA: TGTGCCAGCAGCCCGGGACTCCTCAATTCACCCCTCCACTTT. Its protein product is CASSPGLLNSPLHF.

The V gene is TRBV30, the J gene TRBJ1-6; TRBD1 is a possible D gene (5 bases). The CDR3 has 13 residues. CDR1 GTSNPN and CDR2 SVGIG come from the germline V gene (reference sequence). Trimming took off 2 bases at V and 8 bases at J, with 10 bases between the two ends. CDR3 bases: TGTGCCTGGAGTAATGGGGGGTATTCACCCCTCCACTTT. Translated: CAWSNGGYSPLHF.

The genes are TRBV10-1 and TRBJ1-4; no firm D call. Germline CDR1 WNHNN, CDR2 SYGVQD (reference sequence). Between the trimmed V and J ends, which lost 10 bases and 1 base, there was a span of 19 bases. This CDR3 region has 16 residues. The CDR3 reads CAIKGRRARTNEKLFF. Written as DNA, the CDR3 is TGCGCCATTAAAGGACGGAGGGCCCGAACTAATGAAAAACTGTTTTTT.

The chain joins TRBV11-2 to TRBJ2-3; 8 bases are shared with TRBD2. Germline V gives CDR1 SGHAT, CDR2 FQNNGV. V shed 1 base and J 5 bases; nucleotides not matched to a gene: 14. The CDR3 runs 18 residues. The CDR3: CASSLVGTGAGAGDTQYF. In DNA, the CDR3 is TGTGCCAGCAGCTTAGTTGGAACGGGAGCGGGAGCTGGAGATACGCAGTATTTT.

This rearrangement joins TRBV5-1 to TRBJ1-5, with D maybe TRBD1 (6 bases). Germline V gene data show CDR1 as SGHRS and CDR2 as YFSETQ. The CDR3 has 15 amino acids. V was trimmed by 3 bases and J by 1 base, leaving 11 bases between them. The CDR3 coding sequence is TGCGCCAGCAGCTATGGTGGGGGCAGCAATCAGCCCCAGCATTTT. Amino acid sequence: CASSYGGGSNQPQHF. The entire variable domain, with the rest obtained from reference TRBV5-1 and TRBJ1-5, is as follows: KAGVTQTPRYLIKTRGQQVTLSCSPISGHRSVSWYQQTPGQGLQFLFEYFSETQRNKGNFPGRFSGRQFSNSRSEMNVSTLELGDSALYLCASSYGGGSNQPQHFGDGTRLSIL.

The chain couples TRBV18 to TRBJ2-1; 7 bases line up with TRBD2. The CDR3 totals 15 residues. The junction had 3 bases not matched to a gene; V was cut back by 2 bases and J by 2 bases. Germline V gene lookup returns CDR1 KGHSH and CDR2 LQKENI. The DNA for the CDR3 is TGTGCCAGCTCACCAAGCGGGGTTACCTACAATGAGCAGTTCTTC. It encodes CASSPSGVTYNEQFF.

The chain carries TRBV6-5 and TRBJ2-5; D might be TRBD2 (6 bases). The CDR3 totals 15 residues. From germline, CDR1 is MNHEY and CDR2 SVGAGI. The germline V and J ends were trimmed by 5 bases and 2 bases, with 15 bases remaining between them. CDR3 amino acids: CASSLDIGTQETQYF. DNA of the CDR3: TGTGCCAGCAGTCTAGATATCGGGACTCAAGAGACCCAGTACTTC.

Notes on this clone: The DNA is left out, because the CDR3 cannot be placed on it with certainty; the CDR3 is given as TCRdb lists it. The chain couples TRBV28 to TRBJ1-5. Termini included, the CDR3 measures 16 amino acids. Germline V lookup: CDR1 MDHEN, CDR2 SYDVKM. CDR3 residues: CASSSSGGRGNQPQHF.

The gene calls are TRBV3-1 (or the pseudogene TRBV3-2) and TRBJ1-1, with D possibly being TRBD1 (5 bases). V lost 4 bases and J 3 bases, leaving 18 bases between the germline ends. The CDR3 has 16 residues. Germline CDR1 LGHDT, CDR2 YNNKEL (reference sequence). The CDR3 region has the DNA TGTGCCAGCAGCCGATTACACCAGGGATTCGACACTGAAGCTTTCTTT. Amino acid sequence: CASSRLHQGFDTEAFF.

The chain carries TRBV7-8 and TRBJ2-2, with TRBD1 matching over 8 bases. The ends lost 4 bases at V and 5 bases at J; junction bases unmatched: 6. The germline CDR1 and CDR2 sequences are SGHVS and FQNEAQ. This CDR3 contains 15 residues. Written as DNA, the CDR3 is TGTGCCAGCAGCTCAGCAGGGGGCGGAACCGGGGAGCTGTTTTTT. As protein: CASSSAGGGTGELFF.

This clone occurred once. The V and J genes are TRBV7-8 and TRBJ2-1; 10 bases align to TRBD2. This CDR3 comprises 19 residues. Germline-derived CDR1 and CDR2 are SGHVS and FQNEAQ. J gave up 0 bases and V 2 bases, and 10 bases lay outside the gene matches. The CDR3 loop is CASSLSVTSGTFSYNEQFF. CDR3 nucleotides: TGTGCCAGCAGCTTATCTGTAACTAGCGGGACGTTCTCCTACAATGAGCAGTTCTTC.

The rearrangement uses TRBV4-2 and TRBJ1-4; 10 nucleotides match TRBD1. CDR1 and CDR2 (germline): LGHNA, YNFKEQ. Trimming took 3 bases from V and 7 from J; bases not matched to a gene: 5. The CDR3 is 15 amino acids. The CDR3 DNA is TGTGCCAGCAGCCAGATGACAGGGGGCAGTGAAAAACTGTTTTTT. It yields the protein CASSQMTGGSEKLFF.

The V and J genes are TRBV30 and TRBJ2-6; D ambiguous. With 2 bases removed from V and 0 bases from J, the gap between germline ends came to 17 bases. Germline-derived CDR1 and CDR2 are GTSNPN and SVGIG (reference sequence). The CDR3 has 18 residues. The CDR3 protein is CAWSRPTAEFSGANVLTF. The CDR3 DNA sequence: TGTGCCTGGAGTCGACCGACGGCGGAGTTCTCTGGGGCCAACGTCCTGACTTTC.

The V and J genes are TRBV5-8 and TRBJ1-1, with TRBD1 matching 7 bases. CDR1 and CDR2 from the germline V gene are SGHTS and YDEGEE. V shed 4 bases, J shed 8 bases, and the junction held 2 bases outside the gene matches. This CDR3 region has 11 residues. The CDR3: CASSRTGEAFF. CDR3 nucleotides: TGTGCCAGCAGCCGGACAGGCGAAGCTTTCTTT.

The chain joins TRBV4-3 to TRBJ2-1; TRBD2 matches at 7 bases. This CDR3 region has 14 residues. Germline CDR1 LGHNA, CDR2 YSLEER. With 5 bases clipped from V and 4 bases from J, the junction kept 5 bases outside the gene matches. The CDR3 sequence: CASSAWGLYNEQFF. CDR3 nucleotides: TGCGCCAGCAGCGCGTGGGGACTATACAATGAGCAGTTCTTC.

The J gene is TRBJ1-5, the V gene TRBV6-2 or TRBV6-3, with D perhaps matching TRBD1 (6 bases). V lost 2 bases and J lost 3, with 11 bases in between. This CDR3 is built from 15 residues. Germline values: CDR1 MNHEY, CDR2 SVGEGT. The CDR3 nucleotides are TGTGCCAGCAGTTACACCCCAGGGGTCAATCAGCCCCAGCATTTT. Protein sequence: CASSYTPGVNQPQHF.